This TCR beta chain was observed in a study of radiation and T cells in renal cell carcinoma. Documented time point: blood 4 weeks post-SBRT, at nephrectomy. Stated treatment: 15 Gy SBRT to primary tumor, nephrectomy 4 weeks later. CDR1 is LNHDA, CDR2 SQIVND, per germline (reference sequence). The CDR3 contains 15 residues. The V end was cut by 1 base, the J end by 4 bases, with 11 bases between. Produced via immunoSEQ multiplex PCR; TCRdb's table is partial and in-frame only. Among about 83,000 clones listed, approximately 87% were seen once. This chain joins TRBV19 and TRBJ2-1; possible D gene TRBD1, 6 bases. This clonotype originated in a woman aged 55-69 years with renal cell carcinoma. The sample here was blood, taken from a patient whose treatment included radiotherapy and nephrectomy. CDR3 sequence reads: CASSIGFGQYNEQFF. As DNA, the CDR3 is TGTGCCAGTAGTATAGGGTTCGGACAGTACAATGAGCAGTTCTTC.